The 30 T cell receptor beta chains below were found in one sample sequenced in a study of blood T cell repertoires in COVID-19. Clones were read by immunoSEQ multiplex PCR, and TCRdb kept only the in-frame ones, dropping some. The table has almost 400,000 clones, 85% to 90% seen once; the top ten hold around 1.7%. The sample comprised PBMCs or T cells enriched from blood (not recorded which). The receptors come from a woman between 25 and 40 years old who had recovered from COVID-19.

The gene calls are TRBV4-3 and TRBJ1-2; unclear D gene. V lost 0 bases to trimming and J lost 6 bases, with 14 bases between them. The CDR3 is made up of 15 amino acids. Looked up from germline, CDR1 is LGHNA and CDR2 is YSLEER. CDR3 in amino acids: CASSQEPIGENGYTF. CDR3 DNA: TGCGCCAGCAGCCAAGAGCCGATCGGTGAAAATGGCTACACCTTC.

The gene calls are TRBV5-1 and TRBJ1-1, with unresolved D. The CDR3 totals 13 residues. Germline CDR1 is SGHRS and CDR2 is YFSETQ. Trimming shortened V by 0 bases and J by 6 bases, and 9 bases separated the two germline ends. The CDR3 sequence: CASSLAGVPEAFF. The DNA for the CDR3 is TGCGCCAGCAGCTTGGCCGGGGTGCCTGAAGCTTTCTTT.

The chain recombines TRBV30 with TRBJ2-6, with no clear D. Between the trimmed V and J ends, which lost 4 bases and 1 base, there was a span of 20 bases. From germline, CDR1 is GTSNPN and CDR2 SVGIG (reference sequence). This CDR3 is built from 18 residues. The CDR3 nucleotides are TGTGCCTGGACCCACGGTAGTATCCATTGGTCTGGGGCCAACGTCCTGACTTTC. Its translation is CAWTHGSIHWSGANVLTF.

The V call is TRBV25-1, the J call TRBJ2-5; TRBD2 is a possible D gene (6 bases). Germline CDR1 reads MGHDK; CDR2 reads SYGVNS. Trimming left V 4 bases short and J 4 bases short, with 16 bases between. This CDR3 has 15 residues. CDR3 bases: TGTGCCAGCAGTGGCCCAGGGCTGGGAGGAGAGACCCAGTACTTC. Translating it yields CASSGPGLGGETQYF.

This chain connects TRBV30 to TRBJ2-6; 7 bases map to TRBD2. The germline V gene encodes CDR1 GTSNPN and CDR2 SVGIG (reference sequence). V lost 4 bases to trimming and J lost 0 bases; unmatched junction nucleotides: 6. The CDR3 extends over 16 amino acids. CDR3 amino acids: CAWNGGVTSGANVLTF. The CDR3 nucleotides read TGTGCCTGGAATGGGGGGGTAACCTCTGGGGCCAACGTCCTGACTTTC.

The V and J genes are TRBV28 and TRBJ2-5; D remains unclear. This CDR3 is 12 amino acids long. Looked up from germline, CDR1 is MDHEN and CDR2 is SYDVKM. Trimming left V 6 bases short and J 1 base short, with 6 bases between. The CDR3 DNA follows: TGTGCCAGCAGCTCCAGCCAAGAGACCCAGTACTTC. This codes for CASSSSQETQYF.

This clone was seen just once. The V call is TRBV27, the J call TRBJ1-2, with no clear D. Germline assignment: CDR1 MNHEY and CDR2 SMNVEV (reference sequence). V was clipped by 6 bases and J by 3 bases, with 8 bases between them. The CDR3 totals 12 residues. The CDR3 DNA reads as TGTGCCAGCAGGGGAGACGACTATGGCTACACCTTC. It codes for CASRGDDYGYTF.

CDR3 DNA: TGTGCCACCCCCGGGACATATTATGGCTACACCTTC. Protein product: CATPGTYYGYTF. This chain joins TRBV6-5 and TRBJ1-2; TRBD1 is a possible D gene (6 bases). CDR1 is MNHEY, CDR2 SVGAGI, per germline. Trimming cost V 10 bases and J 5 bases, with 14 bases left between them. The CDR3 totals 12 residues.

This chain uses TRBV29-1 with TRBJ1-4; D possibly corresponds to TRBD1 (6 bases). Germline lookup yields CDR1 SQVTM and CDR2 ANQGSEA. The V gene lost 4 bases and the J gene lost 8 bases, with 11 bases spanning the gap. This CDR3 has 12 residues. The CDR3 is CSVGRGREKLFF. Here the CDR3 DNA reads TGCAGCGTTGGCAGGGGCCGCGAAAAACTGTTTTTT. Combining the CDR3 with reference TRBV29-1 and TRBJ1-4 gives the whole variable domain SAVISQKPSRDICQRGTSLTIQCQVDSQVTMMFWYRQQPGQSLTLIATANQGSEATYESGFVIDKFPISRPNLTFSTLTVSNMSPEDSSIYLCSVGRGREKLFFGSGTQLSVL.

The chain uses TRBV5-4 and TRBJ1-2; a weak D match, TRBD1 (6 bases). Trimming took off 4 bases at V and 8 bases at J, with 18 bases between the two ends. Germline V CDR1 and CDR2: SGHNT, YYREEE (reference sequence). This CDR3 region has 14 residues. The chain's CDR3 is CASSSRQERRGYTF. CDR3 in DNA: TGTGCCAGCAGCAGCAGACAGGAACGCCGGGGCTACACCTTC. The complete variable domain, with remaining parts taken from reference TRBV5-4 and TRBJ1-2, reads ETGVTQSPTHLIKTRGQQVTLRCSSQSGHNTVSWYQQALGQGPQFIFQYYREEENGRGNFPPRFSGLQFPNYSSELNVNALELDDSALYLCASSSRQERRGYTFGSGTRLTVV.

This chain connects TRBV18 to TRBJ1-2; 10 positions match TRBD1. V was clipped by 3 bases and J by 7 bases; unmatched bases: 5. The CDR3 contains 14 residues. In germline, CDR1 is KGHSH, CDR2 LQKENI. CDR3 DNA sequence: TGTGCCAGCTCACCGGACAGGGGGATATTTGGCTACACCTTC. Protein product: CASSPDRGIFGYTF.

The chain joins TRBV7-9 to TRBJ2-1, with 7 bases that match TRBD2. CDR1 is SEHNR and CDR2 is FQNEAQ in the germline V gene (reference sequence). The trim removed 5 bases at V and 4 bases at J, leaving 11 bases unmatched. The CDR3 has 16 amino acids. CDR3 sequence: CASSPGFSGNYNEQFF. CDR3 bases: TGTGCCAGCAGCCCAGGCTTCAGCGGGAATTACAATGAGCAGTTCTTC.

The chain couples TRBV2 to TRBJ1-2; 7 positions agree with TRBD1. Trimming at V came to 0 bases and at J to 8 bases, leaving 9 bases not matched to a gene. The CDR3 runs 15 residues. Germline loops: CDR1 SNHLY, CDR2 FYNNEI. In DNA form, the CDR3 reads TGTGCCAGCAGTGAAGCGCTTCGGCAGGGGGGCGGCTACACCTTC. Amino acid sequence: CASSEALRQGGGYTF.

The rearrangement uses TRBV12-5 and TRBJ2-7, with TRBD2 identical over 11 bases. CDR1 is LGHNT and CDR2 is FRNRAP in the germline V gene. There are 19 residues in the CDR3. V was pared by 0 bases and J by 0 bases, with 10 bases of the junction left unmatched. CDR3 loop: CASGLVEVLAGDNSYEQYF. The CDR3 nucleotides are TGTGCTAGTGGTTTGGTTGAAGTACTAGCGGGAGACAACTCCTACGAGCAGTACTTC.

V is TRBV5-1 and J is TRBJ1-2, with 10 nucleotides matching TRBD1. V was clipped by 3 bases and J by 6 bases; unmatched bases: 11. Germline values: CDR1 SGHRS, CDR2 YFSETQ. The CDR3 consists of 16 residues. The CDR3 loop reads CASSSIRDRGLDGYTF. Written as DNA, the CDR3 is TGCGCCAGCAGCTCCATAAGGGACAGGGGATTAGATGGCTACACCTTC.

This clone occurred many times. The chain uses TRBV9 and TRBJ1-3; 10 nucleotides match TRBD1. V was clipped by 3 bases and J by 4 bases; unmatched bases: 7. CDR1 and CDR2 from the germline V gene are SGDLS and YYNGEE. The CDR3 is 16 amino acids. CDR3 nucleotide sequence: TGTGCCAGCAGCGCAGAGGACAGGGGGATCGGAAACACCATATATTTT. This gives the protein CASSAEDRGIGNTIYF.

The chain recombines TRBV20-1 with TRBJ2-5, with D uncertain. The CDR3 is made up of 11 amino acids. In germline, CDR1 is DFQATT, CDR2 SNEGSKA (reference sequence). V was trimmed by 5 bases and J by 4 bases, leaving 8 bases between them. DNA of the CDR3: TGCAGTGCTGAAAATAGAGAGACCCAGTACTTC. This encodes CSAENRETQYF.

The chain employs TRBV6-1 and TRBJ2-7; 9 bases are a match to TRBD2. V lost 2 bases to trimming and J lost 2 bases; unmatched junction nucleotides: 7. The germline V gene has CDR1 MNHNS and CDR2 SASEGT. The CDR3 is made up of 16 amino acids. This CDR3 is CASSEPLASGTYEQYF. CDR3 bases: TGTGCCAGCAGTGAACCCTTGGCTAGCGGGACCTACGAGCAGTACTTC.

Here the CDR3 reads CASTEAYNSPLHF. DNA for the CDR3: TGTGCCAGCACAGAGGCCTATAATTCACCCCTCCACTTT. This chain links TRBV6-5 with TRBJ1-6; D remains ambiguous. The CDR3 is made up of 13 amino acids. CDR1 and CDR2 from the germline V gene are MNHEY and SVGAGI. Trimming removed 7 bases from V and 2 bases from J, with 6 bases in between.

The V gene is TRBV5-1, the J gene TRBJ2-1, with D possibly matching TRBD2 (5 bases). The CDR3 runs to 15 residues. V was shortened by 0 bases and J by 8 bases, with 15 bases between the two germline ends. The germline V gene has CDR1 SGHRS and CDR2 YFSETQ. The CDR3, as DNA: TGCGCCAGCAGCTTGGTGGTGGGAGTCTGGGATGAGCAGTTCTTC. Its translation is CASSLVVGVWDEQFF.

V gene TRBV18 combines with J gene TRBJ1-2; D is uncertain. The CDR3 has 16 amino acids. The germline V gene encodes CDR1 KGHSH and CDR2 LQKENI. Deletions cut 3 bases from V and 0 bases from J, with 14 bases between. CDR3 residues: CASSPGGSKANYGYTF. The CDR3 DNA reads as TGTGCCAGCTCACCGGGAGGCTCCAAAGCTAACTATGGCTACACCTTC. The complete variable domain, with remaining parts taken from reference TRBV18 and TRBJ1-2, reads NAGVMQNPRHLVRRRGQEARLRCSPMKGHSHVYWYRQLPEEGLKFMVYLQKENIIDESGMPKERFSAEFPKEGPSILRIQQVVRGDSAAYFCASSPGGSKANYGYTFGSGTRLTVV.

The V and J genes are TRBV30 and TRBJ1-2, with 7 bases matching TRBD1. The CDR3 covers 13 residues. In germline, CDR1 is GTSNPN, CDR2 SVGIG (reference sequence). Unmatched junction bases numbered 5, after V lost 7 bases and J lost 0 bases. The CDR3 DNA follows: TGTGCCTACCGGGACAGCTCTAACTATGGCTACACCTTC. This codes for CAYRDSSNYGYTF.

The rearrangement links TRBV5-1 to TRBJ2-7; 9 bases fit TRBD1. The CDR3 has 14 amino acids. Germline assignment: CDR1 SGHRS and CDR2 YFSETQ. The V segment lost 1 base and the J segment 3 bases; nucleotides outside the gene matches: 2. CDR3: CASSLLGQGYEQYF. The DNA for the CDR3 is TGCGCCAGCAGCTTGTTGGGACAGGGCTACGAGCAGTACTTC.

The rearrangement uses TRBV7-3 and TRBJ2-7; TRBD2 agrees at 9 bases. The CDR3 is 15 amino acids. Germline lookup yields CDR1 SGHTA and CDR2 FQGTGA. V shed 0 bases, J shed 6 bases, and the junction held 6 bases outside the gene matches. This chain's CDR3 is CASSLTVAGASEQYF. The CDR3 nucleotides are TGTGCCAGCAGCTTAACGGTAGCGGGAGCAAGCGAGCAGTACTTC. Full variable domain (remainder filled in from reference TRBV7-3 and TRBJ2-7): GAGVSQTPSNKVTEKGKYVELRCDPISGHTALYWYRQSLGQGPEFLIYFQGTGAADDSGLPNDRFFAVRPEGSVSTLKIQRTERGDSAVYLCASSLTVAGASEQYFGPGTRLTVT.

This clone appeared once. The gene calls are TRBV7-6 and TRBJ2-3; TRBD1 agrees at 9 bases. CDR3 length: 18 residues. In germline, CDR1 is SGHVS, CDR2 FNYEAQ. The ends lost 1 base at V and 4 bases at J; junction bases unmatched: 12. CDR3 nucleotides: TGTGCCAGCAGCTTAGATGCCCCGAGGGGACAGGGTGCAGATACGCAGTATTTT. Protein product: CASSLDAPRGQGADTQYF.

V gene TRBV23-1 combines with J gene TRBJ2-2, with 13 bases that match TRBD2. Being an ORF, TRBV23-1 has a function that is uncertain. This CDR3 comprises 19 residues. J was trimmed by 3 bases and V by 0 bases; bases with no gene match: 7. CDR3 nucleotide sequence: TGCGCCAGCAGTCAATCGGGGACTAGCGGGACCCCGGACACCGGGGAGCTGTTTTTT. The encoded protein is CASSQSGTSGTPDTGELFF.

The CDR3 DNA reads as TGTGCCAGTAGTCCACTCCGGGACCGGGGGGAAAAACTGTTTTTT. Amino acids: CASSPLRDRGEKLFF. The J gene is TRBJ1-4, the V gene TRBV19; D possibly corresponds to TRBD1 (5 bases). Trimming stripped 5 bases from V and 8 bases from J, with 18 bases between. The CDR3 is 15 residues long. Germline-derived CDR1 and CDR2 are LNHDA and SQIVND (reference sequence). The full variable domain, its missing parts supplied by reference TRBV19 and TRBJ1-4, is DGGITQSPKYLFRKEGQNVTLSCEQNLNHDAMYWYRQDPGQGLRLIYYSQIVNDFQKGDIAEGYSVSREKKESFPLTVTSAQKNPTAFYLCASSPLRDRGEKLFFGSGTQLSVL.

The chain links TRBV28 to TRBJ1-1, with 7 bases identical to TRBD1. CDR1 and CDR2 from the germline V gene are MDHEN and SYDVKM. V gave up 10 bases and J gave up 7 bases; unmatched junction bases: 9. The CDR3 consists of 12 residues. CDR3 sequence: CATRTGTVEAFF. The CDR3 DNA reads as TGTGCCACCCGGACAGGAACTGTTGAAGCTTTCTTT.

The V and J genes are TRBV7-3 and TRBJ2-5, with D maybe TRBD2 (7 bases). Trimming removed 5 bases at V and 13 bases at J, with 26 bases between. The CDR3 contains 15 residues. Germline CDR1 is SGHTA and CDR2 is FQGTGA. The CDR3 nucleotides are TGTGCCAGCAGCCAAACGAGTTCCGGGACCGGGGGGCTGTACTTC. As protein: CASSQTSSGTGGLYF.

J is TRBJ2-2 and V is TRBV5-5, with D possibly being TRBD1 (7 bases). This CDR3 comprises 18 residues. V lost 4 bases to trimming and J lost 4 bases, with 23 bases between them. CDR1 and CDR2 (germline): SGHKS, YYEKEE (reference sequence). The CDR3 spells CASSILLWRGLGTGELFF. The CDR3 DNA reads TGTGCCAGCAGCATCTTGTTGTGGAGGGGGCTCGGCACCGGGGAGCTGTTTTTT.